This T cell receptor beta chain was identified during a study of T cell repertoires in cytomegalovirus infection (dated by TCRdb to 2018 to 2020). With respect to the entire study: Because public TCR beta signatures pointed to carriage of CMV infection together with the matching HLA type, the HLA type of each donor mattered for the analysis.

TCRdb shows the sequencer as Illumina HiSeq 1500. The public sequencing data were trimmed at Q25 with fastp and processed into clonotypes with MiXCR by TCRdb, which kept only in-frame beta chains. Each entry is one CDR3 protein sequence, shown with its most common DNA and genes. The sample records about 460,000 distinct CDR3 sequences, approximately 10% of which are singletons. The ten largest clones take up 10% of the sample. Paper-wide results and their limitations: Carriers of CMV infection plus the relevant HLA type were discriminated by the cumulative frequency of public TCR beta family members in the study cohort and in an independent approximately 350-donor cohort. The ex vivo response was dominated by HLA-C-restricted CMV-specific TCR beta clonotypes, and the single most frequent clonotype in two of eight donors was supplied by these HLA-C-restricted clonotypes.

V loses 6 bases of germline sequence and J loses 1 base, and the interval between the two ends is 18 bases. The germline V gene (reference sequence) specifies LNHDA as CDR1 and SQIVND as CDR2. The CDR3 numbers 16 residues from cysteine through phenylalanine. Only the CDR3 region is kept as DNA, spanning 48 bases read in frame from base 1. To note about this clonotype: No cognate antigen has been identified for it. No much larger clone exists at a distance of one base, and base qualities are not known.

The TCR was taken from a human donor in good health (CMV status not recorded). Some clones in this sample may be carry-over from other donors' samples. This chain is built from TRBV19 and TRBJ1-1; no D gene can be assigned with confidence. The sequencing sample was made of PBMCs. The CDR3 region: CASSPDEEGRNTEAFF. The DNA sequence follows: TGTGCCAGTAGCCCAGACGAGGAGGGCCGGAACACTGAAGCTTTCTTT.